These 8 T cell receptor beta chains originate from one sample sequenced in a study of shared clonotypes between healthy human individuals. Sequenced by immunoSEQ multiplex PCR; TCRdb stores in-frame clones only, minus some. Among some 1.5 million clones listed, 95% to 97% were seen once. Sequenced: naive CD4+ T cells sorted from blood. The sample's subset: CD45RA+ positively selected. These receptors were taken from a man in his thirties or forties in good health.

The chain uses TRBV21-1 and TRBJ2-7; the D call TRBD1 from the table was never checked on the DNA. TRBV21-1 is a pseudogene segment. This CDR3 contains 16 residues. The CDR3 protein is CASPPLRGTGTYEQYF. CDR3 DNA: TGTGCCAGCCCCCCCCTCAGGGGAACAGGAACCTACGAGCAGTACTTC.

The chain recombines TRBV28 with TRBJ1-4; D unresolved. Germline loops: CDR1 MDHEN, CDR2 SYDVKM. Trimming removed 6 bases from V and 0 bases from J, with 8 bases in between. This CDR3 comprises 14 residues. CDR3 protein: CASSRDATNEKLFF. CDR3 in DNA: TGTGCCAGCAGCAGAGACGCAACTAATGAAAAACTGTTTTTT.

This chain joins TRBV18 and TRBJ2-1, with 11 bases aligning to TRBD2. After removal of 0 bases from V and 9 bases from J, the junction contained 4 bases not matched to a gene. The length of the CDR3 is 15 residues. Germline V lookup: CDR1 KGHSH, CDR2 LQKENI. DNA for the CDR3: TGTGCCAGCTCACCACCCGGGACTAGCGGTCGTGAGCAGTTCTTC. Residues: CASSPPGTSGREQFF. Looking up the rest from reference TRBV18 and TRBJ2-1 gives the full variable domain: NAGVMQNPRHLVRRRGQEARLRCSPMKGHSHVYWYRQLPEEGLKFMVYLQKENIIDESGMPKERFSAEFPKEGPSILRIQQVVRGDSAAYFCASSPPGTSGREQFFGPGTRLTVL.

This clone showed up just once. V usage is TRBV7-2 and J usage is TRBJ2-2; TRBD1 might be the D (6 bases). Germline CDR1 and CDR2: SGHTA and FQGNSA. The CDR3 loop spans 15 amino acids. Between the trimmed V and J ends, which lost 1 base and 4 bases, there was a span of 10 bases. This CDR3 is CASSLVTGFTGELFF. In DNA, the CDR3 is TGTGCCAGCAGCTTAGTTACAGGGTTCACCGGGGAGCTGTTTTTT.

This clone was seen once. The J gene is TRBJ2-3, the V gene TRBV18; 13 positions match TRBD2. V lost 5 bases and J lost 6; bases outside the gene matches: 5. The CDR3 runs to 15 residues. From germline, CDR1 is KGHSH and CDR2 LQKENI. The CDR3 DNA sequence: TGTGCCAGCTCATCCGGACTAGCGGGAGTTGATACGCAGTATTTT. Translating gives CASSSGLAGVDTQYF.

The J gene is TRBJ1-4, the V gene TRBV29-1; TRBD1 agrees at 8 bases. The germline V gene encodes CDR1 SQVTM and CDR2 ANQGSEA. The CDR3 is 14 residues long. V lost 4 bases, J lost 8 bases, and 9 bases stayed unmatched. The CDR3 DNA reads TGCAGCGTTGGCGGGACAGGCGAACCCGAAAAACTGTTTTTT. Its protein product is CSVGGTGEPEKLFF. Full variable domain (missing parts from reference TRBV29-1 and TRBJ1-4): SAVISQKPSRDICQRGTSLTIQCQVDSQVTMMFWYRQQPGQSLTLIATANQGSEATYESGFVIDKFPISRPNLTFSTLTVSNMSPEDSSIYLCSVGGTGEPEKLFFGSGTQLSVL.

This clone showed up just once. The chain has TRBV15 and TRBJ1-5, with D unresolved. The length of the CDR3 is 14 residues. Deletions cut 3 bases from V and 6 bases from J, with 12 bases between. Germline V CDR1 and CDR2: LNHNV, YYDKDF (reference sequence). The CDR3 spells CATSRGGLVQPQHF. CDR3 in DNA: TGTGCCACCAGCAGGGGTGGTCTAGTTCAGCCCCAGCATTTT.

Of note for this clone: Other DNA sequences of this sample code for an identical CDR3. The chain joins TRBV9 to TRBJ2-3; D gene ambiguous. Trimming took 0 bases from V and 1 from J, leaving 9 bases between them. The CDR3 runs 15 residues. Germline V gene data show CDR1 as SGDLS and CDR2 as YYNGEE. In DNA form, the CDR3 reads TGTGCCAGCAGCGTAGGGGTAGGTCGCACAGATACGCAGTATTTT. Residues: CASSVGVGRTDTQYF.